This TCR beta chain was recorded in a study of tumor-infiltrating lymphocytes in primary liver carcinoma (dated by TCRdb to 2015 to 2018). Regarding the complete study: Of the five patients, three men and two women aged 30 to 69 years, four had hepatocellular carcinoma and one had combined HCC and intrahepatic cholangiocarcinoma. Tumors of the five patients were stage T1-T3 N0M0 with maximum diameters of 4.2 to 10 cm. Roughly 3.5 to 8 million productive TCRbeta reads were obtained per sample, and no significant difference in read depth was found between tissue types. The study combined TCRbeta repertoire sequencing, expression microarrays and whole-exome sequencing across five regions of each liver tumor, with adjacent normal tissue and blood. A total of roughly 35 specimens from 5 patients went through TCRbeta repertoire sequencing, namely 25 tumor regions, 5 adjacent noncancerous liver tissues and 5 peripheral blood samples. Repertoires from technical replicates were highly reproducible, with mean shared-clone rates about 0.88 and correlation coefficients above 0.98.

For CDR1 and CDR2, the germline V gene lists MGHRA and YSYEKL. The cysteine opens and the phenylalanine closes a CDR3 of 18 amino acids. The DNA shown is the 54-base CDR3, in frame from base 1. Broader findings and caveats from the paper: Only five patients were included in the study, and the authors note that the findings should be validated in a larger study. Comparison of CD4+ and CD8+ T cell repertoires was precluded by the use of bulk unsorted samples. Repertoire overlap was found to be higher between tumor regions (mean roughly 36%) than between tumor-adjacent (about 17%) or tumor-blood (around 14%) pairs, consistent with antigen-driven expansion. The top 250 clones accounted for a significantly greater share of the repertoire in tumors than in blood (p = 0.039). Because only the TCR beta chain was sequenced and unpaired alpha chains were not captured, true repertoire diversity is likely underestimated.

Without any cell sorting, total RNA and DNA were extracted together from around 20-30 mg of bulk tissue using the AllPrep DNA/RNA mini kit. Between November 2015 and early 2016, five patients in China with histopathologically diagnosed primary liver carcinoma had surgical resection. Patients had chronic HBV infection and were treatment-naive at sampling. Fresh tumor and adjacent tissue pieces were bisected, with one half stored in RNAlater at -80 degrees C and the other half sent for histology. A note on this clonotype: The antigen it recognizes is unknown. Germline is not matched at one junction end, which may reflect a read error.

TCRbeta-specific cDNA was reverse-transcribed from about 0.45 ug total RNA using a constant-region primer and ProtoScript II reverse transcriptase. TCRbeta libraries were built with three nested multiplex PCR rounds, a slightly modified ARM-PCR procedure. Each of the first two PCR rounds ran for 10 cycles and used multiplex TRBV1-TRBV30 forward primers together with a Cbeta reverse primer. A final 25-cycle PCR with Deep VentR polymerase added sample barcodes and Illumina adapters. Before sequencing, amplicons of 200-500 bp were purified from gel using a QIAquick gel extraction kit. An Illumina HiSeq 2500 was used to sequence the TCRbeta amplicons with 250-bp paired-end reads. The authors' pipeline ran thus. Trimmomatic v0.33 was used to quality-trim the reads, and FLASH v1.2.11 was used to merge paired reads so that full CDR3 sequences could be recovered. V, D and J germline segments were assigned to the rearranged TCRbeta sequences by MiGEC v1.2.1b. Clonotype statistics, along with Shannon-Wiener diversity indices, were calculated using VDJtools v1.0.0. To cut down on sampling bias, every analysis after diversity analysis relied on just the 250 most abundant clonotypes from each sample. The public reads were quality trimmed at Q25 with fastp and then assembled into clones with MiXCR by TCRdb, keeping productive beta chains. Rows merge per CDR3 protein into single entries with the most common DNA and genes. The V and J calls come from TCRdb's annotation, not from the publication. Across this sample there are roughly 86,000 distinct CDR3 sequences, with less than 70% seen only once. Of the sample, 27% is held by the ten largest clones.

This TCR came from a man in his forties or fifties with primary liver carcinoma and hepatitis B virus infection. Sequenced material: tumor-adjacent normal liver tissue. The rearranged segments are TRBV4-1 and TRBJ2-3; 14 junctional bases match TRBD2. In nucleotides, the sequence is TGCTCCAGGAGCCAGAAGTCTCCGGGACTAGCGGGAGCAGATACGCAGTATTTT. Its protein is CSRSQKSPGLAGADTQYF.